This is a list of T cell receptor beta chains from one sample in a study of T cell repertoires in cytomegalovirus infection. One entry per CDR3 protein, called by TCRdb with MiXCR from the reads. Of 700,000 to 850,000 distinct CDR3 sequences in the sample, approximately 30% were seen once. No cognate antigen is known for these TCRs. The sequenced sample was cultured CD8+ T cells from PBMCs, obtained from culture after CMV antigen stimulation. Every receptor here comes from a human donor in good health (CMV status not recorded). Some clones in this sample may be carry-over from other donors' samples. Each CDR3 is given with its conserved first and last residue. The D gene is left open where the match is weak. Rows give clone size only sometimes, using once, few, many, or a class for an expanded clone.

j_gene	abundance	v_gene	d_gene	CDR3nt	CDR3aa
TRBJ2-3	many	TRBV7-8	-	TGTGCCAGCATTTTTACAGATACGCAGTATTTT	CASIFTDTQYF
TRBJ2-2	-	TRBV12-3/TRBV12-4	-	TGTGCCAGCAGTCCCAGACTAGGAGGCACCGGGGAGCTGTTTTTT	CASSPRLGGTGELFF
TRBJ2-5	few	TRBV20-1	-	TGCAGTGCTAGGGTAGCAGAAGGGTGGCACCAATGGACCCAGTACTTC	CSARVAEGWHQWTQYF
TRBJ1-2	-	TRBV27	-	TGTGCCAGCAGTTTAATCCCCGTGAACTATGGCTACACCTTC	CASSLIPVNYGYTF
TRBJ1-2	-	TRBV6-1	TRBD1	TGTGCCAGCAGAGCCCGGAAGGGACAGGCAAACGGTGGCTACACCTTC	CASRARKGQANGGYTF
TRBJ2-4	few	TRBV7-9	-	TGTGCCAGCAGCTTAACCTCACGGGACACTCAGTACTTC	CASSLTSRDTQYF
TRBJ2-1	once	TRBV5-6	-	TGTGCCAGCAGCCTGGAGGATGTGCTAGACGGTGAGCAGTTCTTC	CASSLEDVLDGEQFF
TRBJ1-2	-	TRBV29-1	-	TGCAGCGTTGGAGATGGCTACACCTTC	CSVGDGYTF
TRBJ2-3	-	TRBV7-8	TRBD2	TGTGCCAGCAGCTTAGGCCGGGGGGGCCCTTATGAAGATACGCAGTATTTT	CASSLGRGGPYEDTQYF
TRBJ2-5	-	TRBV5-4	-	TGTGTCAGCAGCTACGCCCCCGGGGGACCAGTAACAGAGACCCAGTACTTC	CVSSYAPGGPVTETQYF
TRBJ2-3	-	TRBV12-3/TRBV12-4	TRBD2	TGTGCCAGCAGTCTTGCCAGGGCAGTGCTAGCGGGTGGAGATACGCAGTATTTT	CASSLARAVLAGGDTQYF